The 30 T cell receptor beta chains given below trace back to one sample, sequenced in a study of cytomegalovirus exposure and HLA in healthy donors. The PCR was carried out with 60 Vbeta primers and 13 Jbeta primers. Sequencing used immunoSEQ multiplex PCR; TCRdb keeps in-frame clones, though not all of them. This repertoire shows 50,000 to 65,000 clones, around three quarters found once; its top ten account for around 22%. Sequencing was done on a sample of PBMCs. The receptors were gathered from a woman in her forties or fifties in good health and CMV-seropositive.

The V and J genes are TRBV7-3 and TRBJ2-2, with TRBD1 matching over 8 bases. Trimming removed 5 bases from V and 5 bases from J; junction bases left unmatched: 10. Per germline, CDR1 SGHTA and CDR2 FQGTGA. The CDR3 loop spans 16 amino acids. The CDR3 DNA reads as TGTGCCAGCAGCCCGTCAGGGGGCCCAGAGACCGGGGAGCTGTTTTTT. This gives the protein CASSPSGGPETGELFF.

This chain links TRBV7-8 with TRBJ2-1; D is undetermined. Trimming pared 0 bases from V and 3 bases from J, leaving 15 bases between. CDR3 length: 17 amino acids. In germline, CDR1 is SGHVS, CDR2 FQNEAQ. Here the CDR3 reads CASSLARPRQLYNEQFF. The CDR3 DNA is TGTGCCAGCAGCTTAGCGCGACCGAGACAACTCTACAATGAGCAGTTCTTC.

The chain combines TRBV23-1 with TRBJ1-1; TRBD1 agrees at 9 bases. TRBV23-1 is reported as an ORF; its role is uncertain. CDR3 length: 12 residues. The ends lost 8 bases at V and 9 bases at J; junction bases unmatched: 7. CDR3 DNA sequence: TGCGCCAGCGGGGGGACAGGGCAGAAAGCTTTCTTT. Translated, it gives CASGGTGQKAFF.

The chain uses TRBV27 and TRBJ2-1; D perhaps matches TRBD1 (5 bases). The V and J ends lost 3 bases and 5 bases respectively, with 8 bases between them. CDR3 length: 13 amino acids. Germline-derived CDR1 and CDR2 are MNHEY and SMNVEV (reference sequence). CDR3 DNA: TGTGCCAGCAGTTTTAAGGGGCACAATGAGCAGTTCTTC. Amino acid sequence: CASSFKGHNEQFF.

The chain uses TRBV18 and TRBJ2-5, with D possibly being TRBD2 (6 bases). V was trimmed by 1 base and J by 5 bases, leaving 11 bases between them. Germline CDR1 is KGHSH and CDR2 is LQKENI. This CDR3 is built from 14 residues. CDR3 in amino acids: CASSPQSGRETQYF. CDR3 coding DNA: TGTGCCAGCTCACCACAATCAGGGAGGGAGACCCAGTACTTC.

The chain employs TRBV28 and TRBJ2-6, with TRBD1 matching 7 bases. This CDR3 spans 19 amino acids. Germline CDR1 and CDR2: MDHEN and SYDVKM. V was pared by 5 bases and J by 1 base, with 14 bases of the junction left unmatched. CDR3 bases: TGTGCCAGCAGTCCCCCAACAGGGGCGGTCTCATCTGGGGCCAACGTCCTGACTTTC. Its translation is CASSPPTGAVSSGANVLTF.

This chain uses TRBV18 with TRBJ2-2; D is ambiguous. CDR3 length: 15 amino acids. Germline CDR1 KGHSH, CDR2 LQKENI. Trimming removed 4 bases at V and 1 base at J, with 10 bases between. CDR3 bases: TGTGCCAGCTCACTTCTTGCAGGGAACACCGGGGAGCTGTTTTTT. The encoded protein is CASSLLAGNTGELFF.

The V and J genes are TRBV5-4 and TRBJ2-7, with 9 bases that match TRBD1. V trimming: 3 bases; J trimming: 6 bases; junction bases outside the gene matches: 7. Germline values: CDR1 SGHNT, CDR2 YYREEE (reference sequence). The CDR3 loop spans 14 amino acids. CDR3 loop: CASSSGTGTAEQYF. The CDR3 DNA follows: TGTGCCAGCAGCTCCGGGACAGGGACCGCCGAGCAGTACTTC.

This chain joins TRBV6-5 and TRBJ1-2, with a possible D match to TRBD1 (5 bases). The V gene's germline CDR1 is MNHEY and CDR2 SVGAGI. The ends were cut back, 6 bases at V and 2 bases at J, with 13 bases in the middle. The CDR3 spans 14 residues. In nucleotides, the CDR3 is TGTGCCAGCAGCCCCAGGGCAGGGAACTATGGCTACACCTTC. Amino acids: CASSPRAGNYGYTF.

The chain combines TRBV9 with TRBJ1-5, with a tentative D call TRBD1 (6 bases). V lost 3 bases and J 2 bases, leaving 6 bases between the germline ends. The CDR3 totals 13 residues. Germline V lookup: CDR1 SGDLS, CDR2 YYNGEE. The CDR3 region has the DNA TGTGCCAGCAGCGAGGGGGGCAATCAGCCCCAGCATTTT. Protein sequence: CASSEGGNQPQHF. The variable domain in full, completed from reference TRBV9 and TRBJ1-5, reads DSGVTQTPKHLITATGQRVTLRCSPRSGDLSVYWYQQSLDQGLQFLIQYYNGEERAKGNILERFSAQQFPDLHSELNLSSLELGDSALYFCASSEGGNQPQHFGDGTRLSIL.

This sequence joins TRBV6-6 and TRBJ2-2, with TRBD1 matching over 7 bases. Germline loops: CDR1 MNHNY, CDR2 SVGAGI (reference sequence). J gave up 9 bases and V 0 bases, and 1 base lay outside the gene matches. The CDR3 totals 13 residues. The CDR3 spells CASSYSGGRELFF. CDR3 DNA sequence: TGTGCCAGCAGTTACTCAGGGGGCCGGGAGCTGTTTTTT.

As for this clone: Other DNA sequences in this sample translate to the same CDR3. This rearrangement joins TRBV5-1 to TRBJ2-5; 7 positions match TRBD2. J was trimmed by 1 base and V by 1 base; bases with no gene match: 1. From germline, CDR1 is SGHRS and CDR2 YFSETQ. This CDR3 has 14 amino acids. The CDR3 here is CASSLSGAQETQYF. The CDR3 DNA sequence: TGCGCCAGCAGCTTGAGCGGGGCCCAAGAGACCCAGTACTTC. Full variable domain (remainder filled in from reference TRBV5-1 and TRBJ2-5): KAGVTQTPRYLIKTRGQQVTLSCSPISGHRSVSWYQQTPGQGLQFLFEYFSETQRNKGNFPGRFSGRQFSNSRSEMNVSTLELGDSALYLCASSLSGAQETQYFGPGTRLLVL.

V usage is TRBV19 and J usage is TRBJ1-5, with TRBD1 as a possible D gene (6 bases). This CDR3 region has 14 residues. CDR1 and CDR2 from the germline V gene are LNHDA and SQIVND (reference sequence). Trimming stripped 5 bases from V and 3 bases from J, with 11 bases between. CDR3 residues: CASSVQGFNQPQHF. CDR3 DNA: TGTGCCAGTAGTGTACAGGGTTTCAATCAGCCCCAGCATTTT. Full variable domain (remainder filled in from reference TRBV19 and TRBJ1-5): DGGITQSPKYLFRKEGQNVTLSCEQNLNHDAMYWYRQDPGQGLRLIYYSQIVNDFQKGDIAEGYSVSREKKESFPLTVTSAQKNPTAFYLCASSVQGFNQPQHFGDGTRLSIL.

This clone has only one observation. This rearrangement joins TRBV11-3 to TRBJ2-1, with D perhaps TRBD2 (5 bases). This CDR3 is 14 amino acids long. Trimming removed 2 bases from V and 7 bases from J, with 12 bases in between. Germline CDR1 and CDR2: SGHNT and YENEEA. The DNA of the CDR3 is TGTGCCAGCAGCTTATTTAAGGGCGGGAATGAGCAGTTCTTC. Its translation: CASSLFKGGNEQFF.

The rearrangement uses TRBV7-2 and TRBJ2-3, with 14 bases that match TRBD2. V dropped 2 bases and J dropped 3; count of bases not matched to a gene: 7. The CDR3 runs 18 residues. From germline, CDR1 is SGHTA and CDR2 FQGNSA. The CDR3 loop is CASSLRTSGGIRTDTQYF. The CDR3 DNA follows: TGTGCCAGCAGCTTAAGGACTAGCGGGGGGATCAGGACAGATACGCAGTATTTT.

The chain carries TRBV28 and TRBJ2-3, with TRBD2 as a possible D gene (5 bases). The V and J ends lost 9 bases and 3 bases respectively, with 19 bases between them. The V gene's germline CDR1 is MDHEN and CDR2 SYDVKM. The CDR3 spans 15 residues. The CDR3, as DNA: TGTGCCAGTGGCCCATACAGCGGACCGACAGATACGCAGTATTTT. Translated, it gives CASGPYSGPTDTQYF.

The V gene is TRBV7-8, the J gene TRBJ2-7, with 7 bases matching TRBD2. J gave up 4 bases and V 5 bases, and 8 bases lay outside the gene matches. The germline CDR1 and CDR2 sequences are SGHVS and FQNEAQ. The CDR3 totals 14 residues. DNA of the CDR3: TGTGCCAGCAGCCGCGGACTAGTGTGGTACGAGCAGTACTTC. It yields the protein CASSRGLVWYEQYF.

The V and J genes are TRBV18 and TRBJ2-1, with 7 bases lining up with TRBD2. The CDR3 is 17 amino acids. Germline V lookup: CDR1 KGHSH, CDR2 LQKENI. Trimming cost V 3 bases and J 7 bases; bases outside gene matches: 15. The CDR3 sequence: CASSPPLYAGAGNEQFF. The DNA for the CDR3 is TGTGCCAGCTCACCGCCCCTTTACGCGGGAGCCGGGAATGAGCAGTTCTTC.

The rearrangement uses TRBV9 and TRBJ2-1; D is ambiguous. V lost 4 bases, J lost 6 bases, and 14 bases lay in between. Germline V gives CDR1 SGDLS, CDR2 YYNGEE. The CDR3 runs 14 residues. CDR3 region: CASSSTPGFNEQFF. The DNA of the CDR3 is TGTGCCAGCAGCTCGACCCCCGGGTTCAATGAGCAGTTCTTC.

V gene TRBV5-1 combines with J gene TRBJ2-6; D might be TRBD1 (6 bases). Germline V CDR1 and CDR2: SGHRS, YFSETQ. There are 16 residues in the CDR3. V lost 4 bases and J 2 bases, leaving 13 bases between the germline ends. The chain's CDR3 is CASSPQGQPGANVLTF. CDR3 DNA: TGCGCCAGCAGCCCACAGGGACAACCTGGGGCCAACGTCCTGACTTTC.

This clone was picked up a small number of times. V usage is TRBV5-5 and J usage is TRBJ2-2, with 11 bases that match TRBD1. V was clipped by 4 bases and J by 7 bases; unmatched bases: 6. This CDR3 spans 15 amino acids. Germline loops: CDR1 SGHKS, CDR2 YYEKEE (reference sequence). This CDR3 is CASSPDRGQSGELFF. The DNA for the CDR3 is TGTGCCAGCAGCCCGGACAGGGGGCAGAGCGGGGAGCTGTTTTTT.

The CDR3 DNA follows: TGTGCCAGCAGCCGCGGGAGTACCACTACCAAATATGGCTACACCTTC. It yields the protein CASSRGSTTTKYGYTF. The chain couples TRBV7-2 to TRBJ1-2; no firm D call. Trimming removed 5 bases from V and 5 bases from J, with 21 bases in between. From germline, CDR1 is SGHTA and CDR2 FQGNSA. The CDR3 consists of 16 residues.

This sequence joins TRBV7-9 and TRBJ2-7; a possible D gene is TRBD1 (6 bases). Trimming removed 1 base at V and 6 bases at J, with 16 bases between. The germline CDR1 and CDR2 sequences are SEHNR and FQNEAQ (reference sequence). This CDR3 region has 15 residues. The CDR3, as DNA: TGTGCCAGCAGCTTAGTAGGACGGGGACAAGCCGAGCAGTACTTC. Translated, it gives CASSLVGRGQAEQYF.

The V and J genes are TRBV7-2 and TRBJ1-2; D gene uncertain. The germline V gene has CDR1 SGHTA and CDR2 FQGNSA. The V end was cut by 1 base, the J end by 6 bases, with 12 bases between. The CDR3 contains 14 residues. CDR3 loop: CASSLEARSDGYTF. DNA of the CDR3: TGTGCCAGCAGCTTAGAGGCAAGGAGCGATGGCTACACCTTC.

The chain has TRBV7-2 and TRBJ1-5; weak D call: TRBD1 (6 bases). The germline V gene encodes CDR1 SGHTA and CDR2 FQGNSA. The CDR3 has 18 amino acids. The V end lost 1 base, the J end lost 0 bases, and 16 bases lay between the germline ends. For the CDR3, the DNA is TGTGCCAGCAGCTTAGTCTTACTAACAGGGAGTAGCAATCAGCCCCAGCATTTT. It specifies CASSLVLLTGSSNQPQHF. Full variable domain (outside the CDR3, taken from reference TRBV7-2 and TRBJ1-5): GAGVSQSPSNKVTEKGKDVELRCDPISGHTALYWYRQSLGQGLEFLIYFQGNSAPDKSGLPSDRFSAERTGGSVSTLTIQRTQQEDSAVYLCASSLVLLTGSSNQPQHFGDGTRLSIL.

The chain carries TRBV7-2 and TRBJ1-2; D might be TRBD1 (6 bases). CDR1 is SGHTA and CDR2 is FQGNSA in the germline V gene. V was clipped by 0 bases and J by 6 bases, with 20 bases between them. The CDR3 sequence is 17 residues long. DNA for the CDR3: TGTGCCAGCAGCTTAGCGCCGAACAGGGCCCATCGGGATGGCTACACCTTC. It translates to CASSLAPNRAHRDGYTF.

This clone was recorded only once. This rearrangement joins TRBV9 to TRBJ1-4; 8 bases are a match to TRBD1. This CDR3 contains 15 residues. Trimming took 4 bases from V and 8 from J; bases not matched to a gene: 10. From germline, CDR1 is SGDLS and CDR2 YYNGEE. The CDR3 loop reads CASSPPGTGGEKLFF. The CDR3 nucleotides read TGTGCCAGCAGCCCCCCCGGGACAGGAGGAGAAAAACTGTTTTTT.

The rearrangement joins TRBV11-3 to TRBJ2-5; 11 nucleotides agree with TRBD2. Germline V CDR1 and CDR2: SGHNT, YENEEA. This CDR3 spans 17 amino acids. V shed 10 bases, J shed 4 bases, and the junction held 17 bases outside the gene matches. This CDR3 reads CATVSRRTSGSSETQYF. The CDR3 nucleotides are TGTGCCACCGTCTCCCGTCGGACTAGCGGGTCATCAGAGACCCAGTACTTC. Combining the CDR3 with reference TRBV11-3 and TRBJ2-5 gives the whole variable domain EAGVVQSPRYKIIEKKQPVAFWCNPISGHNTLYWYLQNLGQGPELLIRYENEEAVDDSQLPKDRFSAERLKGVDSTLKIQPAELGDSAVYLCATVSRRTSGSSETQYFGPGTRLLVL.

This clone appeared a few times. V is TRBV4-3 and J is TRBJ1-1; TRBD1 matches 11 bases. The germline V gene encodes CDR1 LGHNA and CDR2 YSLEER. This CDR3 contains 16 residues. V lost 0 bases and J lost 7; bases outside the gene matches: 7. The DNA for the CDR3 is TGCGCCAGCAGCCAAGATCCTCCGGACAGGGGGCATGAAGCTTTCTTT. This gives the protein CASSQDPPDRGHEAFF.

Concerning this clone itself: The junction and the germline gene differ at one end; a read error may be behind it. The genes are TRBV7-9 and TRBJ1-4; 7 bases align to TRBD1. The CDR3 consists of 12 residues. Looked up from germline, CDR1 is SEHNR and CDR2 is FQNEAQ (reference sequence). In nucleotides, the CDR3 is TGTTCCAGCAGCCCGACAGGGGAAAAACTGTTTTTT. Amino acid sequence: CSSSPTGEKLFF.